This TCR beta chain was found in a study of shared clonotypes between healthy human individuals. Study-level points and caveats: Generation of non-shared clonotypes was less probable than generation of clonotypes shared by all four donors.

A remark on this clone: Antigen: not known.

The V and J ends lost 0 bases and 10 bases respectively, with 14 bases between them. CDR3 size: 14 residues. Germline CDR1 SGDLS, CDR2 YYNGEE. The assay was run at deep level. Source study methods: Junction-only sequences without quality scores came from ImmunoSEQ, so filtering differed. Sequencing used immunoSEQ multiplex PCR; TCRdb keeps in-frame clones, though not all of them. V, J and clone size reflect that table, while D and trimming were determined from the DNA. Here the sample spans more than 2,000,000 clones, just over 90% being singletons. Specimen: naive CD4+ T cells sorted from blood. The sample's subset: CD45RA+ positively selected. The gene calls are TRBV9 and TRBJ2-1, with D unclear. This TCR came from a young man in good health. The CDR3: CASSVEGRGKEQFF. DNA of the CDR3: TGTGCCAGCAGCGTAGAGGGTCGCGGAAAGGAGCAGTTCTTC. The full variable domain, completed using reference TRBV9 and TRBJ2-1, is DSGVTQTPKHLITATGQRVTLRCSPRSGDLSVYWYQQSLDQGLQFLIQYYNGEERAKGNILERFSAQQFPDLHSELNLSSLELGDSALYFCASSVEGRGKEQFFGPGTRLTVL.